The rows below give T cell receptor beta chains drawn from one sample of a study of CD8 T cells in ankylosing spondylitis. Each CDR3 protein is one row after TCRdb ran MiXCR on the 5' RACE reads. The sample shows roughly 250,000 distinct CDR3 sequences, over 8.5% of them seen only once. The specimen was blood, either unsorted or a sorted T cell fraction (not recorded which). Receptor source: a male donor with ankylosing spondylitis or in good health (not recorded which). Each CDR3 is given with its conserved first and last residue. D genes are given only for firm matches. A clone size is listed for some rows: how often the clone was seen (once, few, many), or a class if it is expanded.

CDR3: CSASLQSSNEKLFF
J: TRBJ1-4
V: TRBV20-1
size: many
D: NA

CDR3: CASRLAGGPDTQYF
J: TRBJ2-3
V: TRBV12-3/TRBV12-4
size: many
D: TRBD2

CDR3: CASSLGQGGNSPLHF
J: TRBJ1-6
V: TRBV7-2
size: many
D: TRBD1

CDR3: CASSLGAAMTHSPLHF
J: TRBJ1-6
V: TRBV5-1
size: many
D: NA

CDR3: CASSFGLADTGELFF
J: TRBJ2-2
V: TRBV7-9
size: few
D: TRBD2

CDR3: CASSQDIRTEAFF
J: TRBJ1-1
V: TRBV4-2
size: many
D: NA

CDR3: CASSQDWASGYSSTDTQYF
J: TRBJ2-3
V: TRBV4-2
size: few
D: TRBD2

CDR3: CASALRDSLYNEQFF
J: TRBJ2-1
V: TRBV7-9
size: few
D: NA

CDR3: CASSLGQGAHYEQYF
J: TRBJ2-7
V: TRBV7-8
size: many
D: TRBD1

CDR3: CSARVPGPLVAFF
J: TRBJ1-1
V: TRBV20-1
size: many
D: NA

CDR3: CASSRGSGNQPQHF
J: TRBJ1-5
V: TRBV7-9
size: many
D: NA

CDR3: CASSQDRRLDNEQFF
J: TRBJ2-1
V: TRBV4-3
size: many
D: NA

CDR3: CASSLGWDRNTEAFF
J: TRBJ1-1
V: TRBV7-2
size: NA
D: TRBD1

CDR3: CASSLVVSQGRAGELFF
J: TRBJ2-2
V: TRBV5-1
size: many
D: NA

CDR3: CASLQGTSGRNEQFF
J: TRBJ2-1
V: TRBV3-1
size: many
D: TRBD2

CDR3: CASSEWTALNQPQHF
J: TRBJ1-5
V: TRBV25-1
size: many
D: NA

CDR3: CSAREQGGGPLETQYF
J: TRBJ2-5
V: TRBV20-1
size: NA
D: NA

CDR3: CSARDLGGTYNEQFF
J: TRBJ2-1
V: TRBV20-1
size: many
D: TRBD2

CDR3: CSARARVSGGPSKHNEQFF
J: TRBJ2-1
V: TRBV20-1
size: many
D: TRBD2

CDR3: CASSRGQGGNQPQHF
J: TRBJ1-5
V: TRBV3-1
size: NA
D: TRBD1

CDR3: CAISDVAGRGGELFF
J: TRBJ2-2
V: TRBV10-3
size: many
D: TRBD2